Listed here are 8 T cell receptor beta chains from one sample, sequenced in a study of blood T cell repertoires in COVID-19. TCRdb's table, derived via immunoSEQ multiplex PCR, lists solely in-frame clones and lacks some. The sample shows more than 250,000 clones, roughly 80% of them seen only once. What was sequenced was PBMCs or T cells enriched from blood (not recorded which). Receptor source: a man aged 35-49 years who had been exposed to COVID-19.

The chain combines TRBV19 with TRBJ1-4; maybe TRBD1 (5 bases). CDR1 and CDR2 from the germline V gene are LNHDA and SQIVND (reference sequence). V was clipped by 4 bases and J by 11 bases, with 17 bases between them. The CDR3 length is 14 residues. The CDR3 DNA reads TGTGCCAGTAGTAACCTCTCGGGGGGGGATAAACTGTTTTTT. Translated, it gives CASSNLSGGDKLFF.

The chain carries TRBV12-3 or TRBV12-4 and TRBJ2-2; D not certain. The CDR3 covers 13 residues. Trimming removed 6 bases at V and 7 bases at J, with 12 bases between. The CDR3 DNA reads TGTGCCAGCAGCCCATTGCGAGACGGGGAGCTGTTTTTT. Its translation: CASSPLRDGELFF.

In the case of this clone: An end of the junction does not agree with germline; a read error may underlie this. The rearrangement uses TRBV5-1 and TRBJ2-1, with D tentatively TRBD1 (6 bases). CDR1 is SGHRS, CDR2 YFSETQ, per germline. The length of the CDR3 is 14 residues. CDR3 coding DNA: TGCGCCAGCAGCTTGTACCAGGGGCCGAATGGGCAGTTCTTC. Translated, it gives CASSLYQGPNGQFF.

The chain links TRBV5-1 to TRBJ2-3, with TRBD1 matching over 9 bases. With V trimmed by 1 base and J by 2 bases, 5 bases remained unmatched. CDR3 length: 16 residues. In germline, CDR1 is SGHRS, CDR2 YFSETQ. CDR3 sequence reads: CASSLPGTGLTDTQYF. DNA for the CDR3: TGCGCCAGCAGCTTGCCCGGGACAGGGCTCACAGATACGCAGTATTTT.

Only a few counts were recorded for this clone. The genes are TRBV19 and TRBJ2-2; D not certain. The V end was cut by 7 bases, the J end by 8 bases, with 8 bases between. CDR3 length: 11 residues. The germline gives CDR1 LNHDA, CDR2 SQIVND (reference sequence). The CDR3 DNA sequence: TGTGCCAGTAACGCTCAGGGGGAGCTGTTTTTT. Translating it yields CASNAQGELFF.

The V and J genes are TRBV24-1 and TRBJ2-3; tentatively, D is TRBD2 (6 bases). V was trimmed by 3 bases and J by 7 bases, leaving 10 bases between them. The CDR3 consists of 13 residues. Germline CDR1 and CDR2: KGHDR and SFDVKD. DNA of the CDR3: TGTGCCACCAGTGATGGACGGGAGTATACGCAGTATTTT. Protein: CATSDGREYTQYF.

V is TRBV18 and J is TRBJ1-1; 10 nucleotides match TRBD1. The CDR3 has 15 amino acids. V was clipped by 0 bases and J by 4 bases; unmatched bases: 2. From germline, CDR1 is KGHSH and CDR2 LQKENI. As DNA, the CDR3 is TGTGCCAGCTCACCACCGGGACAGGGGACCACTGAAGCTTTCTTT. Translated, it gives CASSPPGQGTTEAFF.

The chain joins TRBV5-1 to TRBJ1-4; D not resolved. With 4 bases removed from V and 8 bases from J, the gap between germline ends came to 18 bases. Germline V lookup: CDR1 SGHRS, CDR2 YFSETQ. The CDR3 is made up of 15 amino acids. As DNA, the CDR3 is TGCGCCAGCAGCCAGCTCGGGGAAGTAGAGGAAAAACTGTTTTTT. It encodes CASSQLGEVEEKLFF.